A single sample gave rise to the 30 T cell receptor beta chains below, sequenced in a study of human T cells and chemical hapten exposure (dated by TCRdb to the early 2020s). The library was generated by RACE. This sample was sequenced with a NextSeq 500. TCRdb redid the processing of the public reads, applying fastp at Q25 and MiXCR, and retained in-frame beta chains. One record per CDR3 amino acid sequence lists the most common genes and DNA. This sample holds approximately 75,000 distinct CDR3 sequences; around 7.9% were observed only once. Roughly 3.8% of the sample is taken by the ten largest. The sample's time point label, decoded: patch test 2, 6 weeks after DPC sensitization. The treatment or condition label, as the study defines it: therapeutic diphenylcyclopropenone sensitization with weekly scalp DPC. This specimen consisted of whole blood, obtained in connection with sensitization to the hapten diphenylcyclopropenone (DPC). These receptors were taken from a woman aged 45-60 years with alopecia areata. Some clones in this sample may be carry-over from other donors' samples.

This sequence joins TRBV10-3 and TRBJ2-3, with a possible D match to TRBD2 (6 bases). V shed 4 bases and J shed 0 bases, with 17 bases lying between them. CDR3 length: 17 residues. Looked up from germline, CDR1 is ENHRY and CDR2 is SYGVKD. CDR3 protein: CAISVPPQGTSTDTQYF. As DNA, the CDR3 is TGTGCCATCAGTGTCCCTCCTCAAGGGACTAGCACAGATACGCAGTATTTT.

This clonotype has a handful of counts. CDR3 nucleotide sequence: TGTGCCAGCAGCTTGTTGGGACAGCTTTATGGCTACACCTTC. The encoded protein is CASSLLGQLYGYTF. The J gene is TRBJ1-2, the V gene TRBV5-6, with 7 bases that match TRBD1. The CDR3 covers 14 residues. Germline V gene data show CDR1 as SGHDT and CDR2 as YYEEEE. V dropped 1 base and J dropped 5; count of bases not matched to a gene: 5.

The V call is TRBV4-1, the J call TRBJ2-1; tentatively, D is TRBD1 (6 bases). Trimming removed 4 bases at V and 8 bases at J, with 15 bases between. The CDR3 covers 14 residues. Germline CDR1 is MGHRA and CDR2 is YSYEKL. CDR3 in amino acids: CASSLLQGRDEQFF. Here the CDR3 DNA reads TGCGCCAGCAGCCTACTTCAGGGGCGGGATGAGCAGTTCTTC.

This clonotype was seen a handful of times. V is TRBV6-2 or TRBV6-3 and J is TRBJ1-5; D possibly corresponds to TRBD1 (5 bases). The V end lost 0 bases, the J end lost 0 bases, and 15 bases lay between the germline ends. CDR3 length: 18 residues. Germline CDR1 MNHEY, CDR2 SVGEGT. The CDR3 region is CASSYSVGGVNSNQPQHF. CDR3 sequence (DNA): TGTGCCAGCAGTTACTCCGTCGGAGGGGTTAATAGCAATCAGCCCCAGCATTTT.

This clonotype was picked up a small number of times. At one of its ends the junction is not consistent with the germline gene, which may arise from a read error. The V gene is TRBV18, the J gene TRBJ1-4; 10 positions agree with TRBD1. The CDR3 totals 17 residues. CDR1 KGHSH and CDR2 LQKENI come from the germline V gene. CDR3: CASSRDRGTATDEKLFF. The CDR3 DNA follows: TGTGCCAGCTCACGGGACAGGGGCACCGCAACTGATGAAAAACTGTTTTTT.

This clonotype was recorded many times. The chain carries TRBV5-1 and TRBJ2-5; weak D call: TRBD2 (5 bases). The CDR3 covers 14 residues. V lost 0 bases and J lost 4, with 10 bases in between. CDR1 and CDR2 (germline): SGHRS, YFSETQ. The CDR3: CASSLVMAGETQYF. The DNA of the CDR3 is TGCGCCAGCAGCTTGGTAATGGCGGGAGAGACCCAGTACTTC.

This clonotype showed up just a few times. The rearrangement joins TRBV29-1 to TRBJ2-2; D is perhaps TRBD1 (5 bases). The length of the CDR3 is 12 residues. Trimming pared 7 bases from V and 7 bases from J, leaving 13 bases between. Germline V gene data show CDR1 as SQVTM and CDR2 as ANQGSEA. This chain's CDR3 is CSAPREGGELFF. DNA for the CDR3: TGCAGCGCGCCCAGGGAAGGCGGGGAGCTGTTTTTT.

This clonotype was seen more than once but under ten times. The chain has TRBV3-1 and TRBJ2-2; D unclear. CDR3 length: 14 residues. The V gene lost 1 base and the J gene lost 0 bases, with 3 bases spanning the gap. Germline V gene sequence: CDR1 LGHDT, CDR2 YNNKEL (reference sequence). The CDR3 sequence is CASSQGPNTGELFF. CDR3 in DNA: TGTGCCAGCAGCCAAGGACCGAACACCGGGGAGCTGTTTTTT.

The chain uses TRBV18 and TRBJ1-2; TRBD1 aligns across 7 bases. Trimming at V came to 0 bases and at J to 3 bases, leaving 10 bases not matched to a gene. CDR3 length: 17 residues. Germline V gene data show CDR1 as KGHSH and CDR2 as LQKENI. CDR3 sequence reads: CASSPPDRAQTDYGYTF. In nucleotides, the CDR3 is TGTGCCAGCTCACCACCAGACAGGGCCCAAACGGACTATGGCTACACCTTC.

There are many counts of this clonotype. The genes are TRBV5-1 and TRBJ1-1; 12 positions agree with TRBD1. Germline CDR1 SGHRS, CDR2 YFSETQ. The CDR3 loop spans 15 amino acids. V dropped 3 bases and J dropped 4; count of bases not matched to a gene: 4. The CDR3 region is CASSSRGQGATEAFF. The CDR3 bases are TGCGCCAGCAGCTCGAGGGGACAGGGGGCCACTGAAGCTTTCTTT.

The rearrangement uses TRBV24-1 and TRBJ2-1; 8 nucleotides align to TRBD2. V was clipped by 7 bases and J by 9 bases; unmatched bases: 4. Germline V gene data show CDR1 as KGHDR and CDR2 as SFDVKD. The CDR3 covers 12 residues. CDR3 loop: CATRREGGEQFF. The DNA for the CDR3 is TGTGCCACCAGACGGGAGGGTGGTGAGCAGTTCTTC.

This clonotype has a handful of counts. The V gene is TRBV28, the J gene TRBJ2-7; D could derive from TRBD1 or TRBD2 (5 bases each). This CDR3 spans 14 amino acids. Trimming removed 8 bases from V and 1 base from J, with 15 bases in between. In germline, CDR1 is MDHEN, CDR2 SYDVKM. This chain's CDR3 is CASYPGTASYEQYF. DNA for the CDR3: TGTGCCAGCTACCCGGGGACCGCGTCCTACGAGCAGTACTTC.

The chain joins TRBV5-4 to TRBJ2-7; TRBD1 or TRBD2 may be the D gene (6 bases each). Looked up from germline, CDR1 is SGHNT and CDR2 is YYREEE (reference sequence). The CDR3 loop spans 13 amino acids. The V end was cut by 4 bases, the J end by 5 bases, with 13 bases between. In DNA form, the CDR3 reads TGTGCCAGCAGCCGGACGGGGGCCCACGAGCAGTACTTC. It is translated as CASSRTGAHEQYF.

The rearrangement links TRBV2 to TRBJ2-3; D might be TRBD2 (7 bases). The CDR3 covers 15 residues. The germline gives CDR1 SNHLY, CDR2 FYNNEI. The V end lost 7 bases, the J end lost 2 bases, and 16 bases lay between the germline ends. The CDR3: CASTPGGLPTDTQYF. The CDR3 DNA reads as TGTGCCAGCACTCCCGGGGGGCTACCCACAGATACGCAGTATTTT.

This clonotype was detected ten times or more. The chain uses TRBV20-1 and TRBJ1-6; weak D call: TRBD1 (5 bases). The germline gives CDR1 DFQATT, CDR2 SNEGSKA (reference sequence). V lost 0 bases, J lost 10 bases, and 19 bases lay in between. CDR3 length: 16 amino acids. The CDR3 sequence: CSARDIQEGAWSPLHF. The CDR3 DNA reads TGCAGTGCTAGAGATATACAGGAAGGTGCATGGTCACCCCTCCACTTT.

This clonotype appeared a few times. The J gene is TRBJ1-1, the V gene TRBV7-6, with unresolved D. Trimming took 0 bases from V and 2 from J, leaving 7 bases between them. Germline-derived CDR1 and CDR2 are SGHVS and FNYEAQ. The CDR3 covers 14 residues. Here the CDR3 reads CASSLAGANTEAFF. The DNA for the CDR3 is TGTGCCAGCAGCTTAGCGGGAGCAAACACTGAAGCTTTCTTT.

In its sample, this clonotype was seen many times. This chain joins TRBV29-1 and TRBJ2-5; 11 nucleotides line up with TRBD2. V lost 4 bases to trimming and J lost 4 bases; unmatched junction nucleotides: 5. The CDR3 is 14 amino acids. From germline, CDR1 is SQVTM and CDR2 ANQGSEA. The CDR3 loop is CSVGGLAGGETQYF. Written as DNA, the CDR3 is TGCAGCGTTGGAGGGCTAGCGGGAGGAGAGACCCAGTACTTC.

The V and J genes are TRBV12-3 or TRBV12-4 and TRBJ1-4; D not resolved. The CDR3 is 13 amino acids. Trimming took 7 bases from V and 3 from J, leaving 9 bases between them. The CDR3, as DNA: TGTGCCAGCAAAGACGGTCCTAATGAAAAACTGTTTTTT. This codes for CASKDGPNEKLFF.

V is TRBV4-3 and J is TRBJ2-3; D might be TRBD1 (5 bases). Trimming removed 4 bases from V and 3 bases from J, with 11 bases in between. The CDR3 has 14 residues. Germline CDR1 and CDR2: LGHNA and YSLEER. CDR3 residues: CASSRQTVTDTQYF. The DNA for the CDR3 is TGCGCCAGCAGCCGACAGACTGTAACAGATACGCAGTATTTT.

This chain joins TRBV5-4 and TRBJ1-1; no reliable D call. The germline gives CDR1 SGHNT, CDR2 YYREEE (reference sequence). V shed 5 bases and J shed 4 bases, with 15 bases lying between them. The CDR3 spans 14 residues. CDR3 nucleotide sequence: TGTGCCAGCAGATGGGAGGGCGAGGTCACTGAAGCTTTCTTT. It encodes CASRWEGEVTEAFF.

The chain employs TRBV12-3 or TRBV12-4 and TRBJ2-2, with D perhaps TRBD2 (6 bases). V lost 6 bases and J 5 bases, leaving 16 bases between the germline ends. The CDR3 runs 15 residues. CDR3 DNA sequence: TGTGCCAGCAGCCCTTACGTTGCGGGAACCGGGGAGCTGTTTTTT. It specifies CASSPYVAGTGELFF.

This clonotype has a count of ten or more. Here the CDR3 reads CASSLQGNTGELFF. DNA for the CDR3: TGCGCCAGCAGCTTGCAGGGGAACACCGGGGAGCTGTTTTTT. The rearrangement joins TRBV5-1 to TRBJ2-2, with D possibly TRBD1 on 5 matching bases. Trimming took 1 base from V and 1 from J, leaving 5 bases between them. CDR1 is SGHRS, CDR2 YFSETQ, per germline. The CDR3 extends over 14 amino acids.

CDR3: CASGVPRTGELFF. Written as DNA, the CDR3 is TGTGCCAGCGGGGTCCCTAGGACCGGGGAGCTGTTTTTT. This chain joins TRBV2 and TRBJ2-2; D uncertain. V was trimmed by 8 bases and J by 5 bases, leaving 12 bases between them. Germline V CDR1 and CDR2: SNHLY, FYNNEI. The CDR3 is 13 residues long.

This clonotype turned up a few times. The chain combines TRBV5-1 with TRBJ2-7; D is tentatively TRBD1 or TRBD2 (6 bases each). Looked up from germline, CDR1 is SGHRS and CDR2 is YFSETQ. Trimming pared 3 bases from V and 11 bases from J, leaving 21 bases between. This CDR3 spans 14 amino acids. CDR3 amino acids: CASSSVGGRSIEYF. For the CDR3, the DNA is TGCGCCAGCAGCTCGGTCGGGGGCCGGTCAATAGAGTACTTC.

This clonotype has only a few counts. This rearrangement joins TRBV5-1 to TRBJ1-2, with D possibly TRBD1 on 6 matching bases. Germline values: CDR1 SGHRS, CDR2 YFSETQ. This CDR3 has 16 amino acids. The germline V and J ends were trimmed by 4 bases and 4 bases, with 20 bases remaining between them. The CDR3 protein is CASSLDSYKVVYGYTF. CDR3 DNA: TGCGCCAGCAGCCTGGACAGTTACAAGGTCGTCTATGGCTACACCTTC.

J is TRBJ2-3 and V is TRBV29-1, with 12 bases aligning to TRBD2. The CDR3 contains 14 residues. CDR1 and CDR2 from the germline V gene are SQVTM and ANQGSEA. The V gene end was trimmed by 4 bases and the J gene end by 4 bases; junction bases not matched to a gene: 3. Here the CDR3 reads CSVGTSGIADTQYF. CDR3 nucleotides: TGCAGCGTTGGGACTAGCGGGATCGCAGATACGCAGTATTTT.

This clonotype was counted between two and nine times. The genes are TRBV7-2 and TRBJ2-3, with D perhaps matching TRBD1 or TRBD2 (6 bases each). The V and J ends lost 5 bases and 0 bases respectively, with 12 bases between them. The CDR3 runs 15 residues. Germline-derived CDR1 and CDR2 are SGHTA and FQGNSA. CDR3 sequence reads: CASSPGARSTDTQYF. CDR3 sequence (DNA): TGTGCCAGCAGCCCGGGGGCTCGAAGCACAGATACGCAGTATTTT.

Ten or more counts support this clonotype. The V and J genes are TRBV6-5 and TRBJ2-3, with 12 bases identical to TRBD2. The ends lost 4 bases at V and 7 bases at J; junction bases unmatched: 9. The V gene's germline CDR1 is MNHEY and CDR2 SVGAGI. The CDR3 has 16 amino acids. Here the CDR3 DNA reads TGTGCCAGCAGTTCTCAGACTAGCGGGGGCACGCATACGCAGTATTTT. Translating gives CASSSQTSGGTHTQYF.

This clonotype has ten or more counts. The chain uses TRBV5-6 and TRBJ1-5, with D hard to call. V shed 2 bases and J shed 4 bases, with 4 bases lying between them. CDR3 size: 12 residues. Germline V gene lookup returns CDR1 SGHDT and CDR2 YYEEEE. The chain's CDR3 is CASSFLNQPQHF. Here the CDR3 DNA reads TGTGCCAGCAGCTTCTTAAATCAGCCCCAGCATTTT.

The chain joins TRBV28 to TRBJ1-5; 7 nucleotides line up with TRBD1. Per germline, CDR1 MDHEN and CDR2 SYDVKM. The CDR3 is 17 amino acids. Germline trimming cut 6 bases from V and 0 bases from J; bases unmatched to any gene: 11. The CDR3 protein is CASRNNRGLDSNQPQHF. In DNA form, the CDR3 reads TGTGCCAGCAGAAATAACAGGGGACTCGATAGCAATCAGCCCCAGCATTTT.